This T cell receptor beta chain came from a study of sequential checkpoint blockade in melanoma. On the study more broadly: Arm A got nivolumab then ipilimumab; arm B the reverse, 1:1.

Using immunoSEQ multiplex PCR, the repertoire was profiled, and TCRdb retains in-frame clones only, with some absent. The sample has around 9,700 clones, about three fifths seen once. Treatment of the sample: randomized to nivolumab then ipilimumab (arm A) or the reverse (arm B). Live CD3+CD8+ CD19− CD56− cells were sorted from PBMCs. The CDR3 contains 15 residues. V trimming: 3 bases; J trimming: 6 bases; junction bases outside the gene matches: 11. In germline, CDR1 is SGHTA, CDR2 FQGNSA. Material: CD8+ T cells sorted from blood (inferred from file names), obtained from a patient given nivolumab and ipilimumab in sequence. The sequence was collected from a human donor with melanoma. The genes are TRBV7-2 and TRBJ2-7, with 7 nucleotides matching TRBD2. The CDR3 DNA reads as TGTGCCAGCAGCTTTAGTGGGGAGGGCCGCTTCGAGCAGTACTTC. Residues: CASSFSGEGRFEQYF.